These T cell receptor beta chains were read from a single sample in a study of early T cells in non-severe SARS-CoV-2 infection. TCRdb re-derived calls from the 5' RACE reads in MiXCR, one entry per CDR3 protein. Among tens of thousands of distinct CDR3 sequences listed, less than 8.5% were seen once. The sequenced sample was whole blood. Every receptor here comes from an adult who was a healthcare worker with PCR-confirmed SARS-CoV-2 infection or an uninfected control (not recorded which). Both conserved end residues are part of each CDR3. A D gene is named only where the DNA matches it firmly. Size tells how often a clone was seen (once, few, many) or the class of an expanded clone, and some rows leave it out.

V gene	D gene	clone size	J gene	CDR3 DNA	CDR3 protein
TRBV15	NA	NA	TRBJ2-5	TGTGCCACCAGCAGAGGGAAGAGGTACCAAGAGACCCAGTACTTC	CATSRGKRYQETQYF
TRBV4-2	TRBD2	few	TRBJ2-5	TGTGCCAGCAGCCGCCACCTAGCGGATAAACAAGAGACCCAGTACTTC	CASSRHLADKQETQYF
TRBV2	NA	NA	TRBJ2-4	TGTGCCAGCAGTGTTTTACAGGATTCGAACATTCAGTACTTC	CASSVLQDSNIQYF
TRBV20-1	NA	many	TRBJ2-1	TGCAGTGTTACGTGGGGCTACAATGAGCAGTTCTTC	CSVTWGYNEQFF
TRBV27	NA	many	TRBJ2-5	TGTGCCAGCAGTTTCACGCTCATCGCGGAGACCCAGTACTTC	CASSFTLIAETQYF
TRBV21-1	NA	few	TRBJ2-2	TGTGCCAGCAGCAAAGTCACGGGACTAGCGGGGGTGGACACCGGGGAGCTGTTTTTT	CASSKVTGLAGVDTGELFF
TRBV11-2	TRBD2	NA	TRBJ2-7	TGTGCCAGCAGTCCGGGACTAGCGACCTACGAGCAGTACTTC	CASSPGLATYEQYF
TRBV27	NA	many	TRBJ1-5	TGTGCCAGCAGTTTGGGCCCCAATCAGCCCCAGCATTTT	CASSLGPNQPQHF
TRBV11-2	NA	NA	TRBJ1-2	TGTGCCAGCAGCTTAGATAGACGTGGCCAGGGCTATGGCTACACCTTC	CASSLDRRGQGYGYTF
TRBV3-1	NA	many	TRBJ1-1	TGTGCCAGCAGCCCCCTGGCGGGGGGAGGAAACACTGAAGCTTTCTTT	CASSPLAGGGNTEAFF
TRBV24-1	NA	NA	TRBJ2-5	TGTGCCACCAGTGATTTGAGAGGAGATCAAGAGACCCAGTACTTC	CATSDLRGDQETQYF
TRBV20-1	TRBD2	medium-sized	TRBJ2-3	TGCAGTGCTCGCGTCGCTAGCGGGGGCAAACGTGATACGCAGTATTTT	CSARVASGGKRDTQYF
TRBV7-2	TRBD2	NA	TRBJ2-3	TGTGCCAGCAGCTCGCGGGGGATCGGGGATACGCAGTATTTT	CASSSRGIGDTQYF
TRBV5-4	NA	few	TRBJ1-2	TGTGCCAGCAGCTTGGAAGGGTTAAGCCGAGCCCTAGGCTATGGCTACACCTTC	CASSLEGLSRALGYGYTF
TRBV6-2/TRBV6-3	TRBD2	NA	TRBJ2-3	TGTGCCAGCTGGGGACTAGTCCCCGATACGCAGTATTTT	CASWGLVPDTQYF
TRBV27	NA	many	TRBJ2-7	TGTGCCATCTTATCCTACGAGCAGTACTTC	CAILSYEQYF
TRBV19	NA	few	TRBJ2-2	TGTGCCAGCCTCGGACAGTCGAACACCGGGGAGCTGTTTTTT	CASLGQSNTGELFF
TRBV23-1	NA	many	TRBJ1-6	TGCGCCAGCAGTCAATCGTTGGAGGGACGGGGGTCCCTCCACTTT	CASSQSLEGRGSLHF
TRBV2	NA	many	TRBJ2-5	TGTGCCAGCAGTGAAGCCCCGGTAGACTGGAAGTCTGAGACCCAGTACTTC	CASSEAPVDWKSETQYF
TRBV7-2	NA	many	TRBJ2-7	TGTGCCAGCAGCACCGTTAATCCCTACGAGCAGTACTTC	CASSTVNPYEQYF
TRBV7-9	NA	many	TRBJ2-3	TGTGCCAGCAGCTTTAGAGCGGATAGAAGCACAGATACGCAGTATTTT	CASSFRADRSTDTQYF
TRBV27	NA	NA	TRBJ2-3	TGTGCCAGCAGCCGCCCCAGGGTCACAGATACGCAGTATTTT	CASSRPRVTDTQYF
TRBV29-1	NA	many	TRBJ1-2	TGCAGCGTTGAACAGGGAGACGATGGCTACACCTTC	CSVEQGDDGYTF
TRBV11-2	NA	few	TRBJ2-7	TGTGCCAGCAGCTTCAGTGACGGGGGAGACGAGCAGTACTTC	CASSFSDGGDEQYF
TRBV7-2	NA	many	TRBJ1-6	TGTGCCAGCAGCCTCCAGGTTTCACCCCTCCACTTT	CASSLQVSPLHF
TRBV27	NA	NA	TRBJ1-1	TGTGCCAGCAGTTTAGTCCCAGGGAGAGCTTTCTTT	CASSLVPGRAFF
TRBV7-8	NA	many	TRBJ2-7	TGTGCCAGCAGCTTAGTAGCAGGGTACTCCTACGAGCAGTACTTC	CASSLVAGYSYEQYF
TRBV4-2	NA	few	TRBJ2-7	TGTGCCAGCAGCCAAGACTCGGGGCTTACCTACGAGCAGTACTTC	CASSQDSGLTYEQYF
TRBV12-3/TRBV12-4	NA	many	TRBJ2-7	TGTGCCAGCAGTTTAGCCTATGTGGTCTACGAGCAGTACTTC	CASSLAYVVYEQYF
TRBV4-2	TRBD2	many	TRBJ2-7	TGTGCCAGCAGCCAAGCCGGGACTAATCTTTTCGAGCAGTACTTC	CASSQAGTNLFEQYF
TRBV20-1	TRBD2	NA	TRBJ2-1	TGCAGTGCTAGAAAGACTAGCGGGGGATCATGGGAGCAGTTCTTC	CSARKTSGGSWEQFF
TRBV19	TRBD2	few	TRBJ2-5	TGTGCCACCACGGAGGCGGGGGGGGAACAAGAGACCCAGTACTTC	CATTEAGGEQETQYF
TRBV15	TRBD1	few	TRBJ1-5	TGTGCCACCAGCAGAGACAGGGGGGCTCAGCCCCAGCATTTT	CATSRDRGAQPQHF
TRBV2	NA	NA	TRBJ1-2	TGTGCCAGCAGCCCTACGGGACTATGGGATGGCTACACCTTC	CASSPTGLWDGYTF
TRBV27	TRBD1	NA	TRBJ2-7	TGTGCCAGCAGTTTATTCCCCGGGACAGGGCTGGAGCAGTACTTC	CASSLFPGTGLEQYF
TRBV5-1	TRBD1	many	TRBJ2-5	TGCGCCAGCAGCCGAAACAGGGGAGAGACCCAGTACTTC	CASSRNRGETQYF
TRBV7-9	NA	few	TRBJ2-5	TGTGCCAGCAGCCACCCCCTCAGCGGACAAGAGACCCAGTACTTC	CASSHPLSGQETQYF
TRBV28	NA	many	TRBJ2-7	TGTGCCAGCACCCTGGGGCAGTACGAGCAGTACTTC	CASTLGQYEQYF
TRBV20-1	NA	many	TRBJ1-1	TGCAGTGCTAGAGATTGGCCGGGGGGGACCACTGAAGCTTTCTTT	CSARDWPGGTTEAFF
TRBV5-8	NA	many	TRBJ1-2	TGTGCCAGCAGCCCGGATGTTTCAAACTATGGCTACACCTTC	CASSPDVSNYGYTF
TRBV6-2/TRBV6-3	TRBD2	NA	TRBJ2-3	TGTGCCAGCAGCCTAGAGCGGGGGGGCCGGACAGATACGCAGTATTTT	CASSLERGGRTDTQYF
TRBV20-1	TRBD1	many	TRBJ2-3	TGCAGTGCTACAGGACAGGGGGCCCCAGATACGCAGTATTTT	CSATGQGAPDTQYF